This T cell receptor beta chain derives from a study of post-analysis software for immune sequencing data. Findings of the study overall: Significantly lower normalized Chao1 diversity was found in patients with multiple sclerosis relative to controls. Included in a set of about 5 TRBV segments more frequent in patients than controls were TRBV5-6, TRBV5-1 and TRBV20-1.

The TCR beta cDNA libraries carried unique molecular identifiers. TCRdb used MiXCR to reprocess the PCR reads, holding one entry per CDR3 protein. The data contain 500,000 to 600,000 distinct CDR3 sequences, 40% to 50% of them singletons. Per the germline V gene, CDR1 is DFQATT and CDR2 is SNEGSKA (reference sequence). This CDR3 is built from 13 residues. Trimming took 6 bases from V and 2 from J; bases not matched to a gene: 4. About this clonotype itself: Its target is not known.

The V and J genes are TRBV20-1 and TRBJ2-3, with 8 bases that match TRBD2. Sequenced input: blood. The sequence was obtained from a girl under 18 with multiple sclerosis. The DNA of the CDR3 is TGCAGTGCCTTAGCGGGGACCACAGATACGCAGTATTTT. This gives the protein CSALAGTTDTQYF.